A selection of T cell receptor beta chains follows, all from one sample in a study of control samples from healthy donors and cancer patients. Libraries were prepared by immunoSEQ multiplex PCR; TCRdb keeps only in-frame clonotypes and omits some of them. Here the sample spans about 160,000 clones, approximately 90% being singletons. The sample comprised blood. These receptors were obtained from a woman aged 25-40 years in good health. Both conserved end residues are part of each CDR3. A D gene is named only where the DNA matches it firmly. A row's size may be missing; if present it is once, few, many or a size class.

TRBJ2-7 once TRBV19 TRBD2 TGTGCCAGTAGTTCCGGACAGGGGTGGACTAGCGGGAGAGCTTCGGAGCAGTACTTC CASSSGQGWTSGRASEQYF
TRBJ2-7 . TRBV27 TRBD2 TGTGCCAGCAGTTTACGACTAGCGGGGACCCTCCCGCTATCCTTTTACGAGCAGTACTTC CASSLRLAGTLPLSFYEQYF
TRBJ2-2 . TRBV7-2 . TGTGCCAGCAGCCCCATTAACGGGGAGCTGTTTTTT CASSPINGELFF
TRBJ1-1 . TRBV3-1/TRBV3-2 . TGTGCCAGCAGCCAAGATGGTGGGTCCGGTAAGGACACTGAAGCTTTCTTT CASSQDGGSGKDTEAFF
TRBJ1-2 . TRBV28 . TGTGCCAGCAGTTCGGACACGGCCTATGGCTACACCTTC CASSSDTAYGYTF
TRBJ1-2 . TRBV30 . TGTGCCTGGACCTTGGAAGGTACCTATGGCTACACCTTC CAWTLEGTYGYTF
TRBJ2-7 once TRBV18 . TGTGCCAGCTCATTTCAGGGGCCTCCTCCCTACGAGCAGTACTTC CASSFQGPPPYEQYF
TRBJ1-2 . TRBV7-9 TRBD1 TGTGCCAGCAGCTTAGATCGGGACAGGGTCTCCGGCTACACCTTC CASSLDRDRVSGYTF
TRBJ2-1 . TRBV18 . TGTGCCAGCTCACCCCAGGGCAATGAGCAGTTCTTC CASSPQGNEQFF
TRBJ2-1 . TRBV7-9 . TGTGCCAGCAGCTCCGGGGCCCTGAGGAATGAGCAGTTCTTC CASSSGALRNEQFF
TRBJ2-3 . TRBV4-3 . TGCGCCAGCAGCCAAGCGCTGGGGGCGGGTACAGATACGCAGTATTTT CASSQALGAGTDTQYF
TRBJ2-5 . TRBV5-8 . TGTGCCAGCAGCTTGAGGTACCAAGAGACCCAGTACTTC CASSLRYQETQYF
TRBJ1-4 . TRBV25-1 . TGTGCCAGCGGAGAGAGTGCAACTAATGAAAAACTGTTTTTT CASGESATNEKLFF
TRBJ2-5 . TRBV7-9 TRBD1 TGTGCCAGCAGCGACCGAAGGGGGCGAGGAGAGACCCAGTACTTC CASSDRRGRGETQYF
TRBJ2-4 once TRBV28 . TGTGCCAGCAGTTTGTCGGGGGAGGGGGTGAACAAAAACATTCAGTACTTC CASSLSGEGVNKNIQYF
TRBJ2-7 once TRBV24-1 . TGTGCCACCAGTGATTTTGGCGGAGAGCAGTACTTC CATSDFGGEQYF
TRBJ2-1 once TRBV29-1 TRBD2 TGCAGCGTTGAACTGGGACTACAGAATGAGCAGTTCTTC CSVELGLQNEQFF
TRBJ1-1 . TRBV29-1 TRBD1 TGCAGCGGGGACAGGGCTTTATCGGACACTGAAGCTTTCTTT CSGDRALSDTEAFF
TRBJ2-3 once TRBV30 . TGTGCCTGGAGCGAAGGACAGTCTACGCAGTATTTT CAWSEGQSTQYF
TRBJ1-5 . TRBV10-3 TRBD1 TGTGCCAGCGGACAGGATCAGAGCAATCAGCCCCAGCATTTT CASGQDQSNQPQHF
TRBJ1-6 . TRBV7-8 TRBD1 TGTGCCAGCAGCACTTCCACAGGGGTTAATTCACCCCTCCACTTT CASSTSTGVNSPLHF
TRBJ2-5 . TRBV19 TRBD1 TGTGCCATATCCCCGACAGGGGGCAAAGAGACCCAGTACTTC CAISPTGGKETQYF
TRBJ2-7 . TRBV28 . TGTGCCAGCAGTTTTGTATCTGAGCAGTACTTC CASSFVSEQYF
TRBJ2-5 once TRBV12-5 TRBD1 TGTGCTAGTGGTTTGGTAGTCTCGGGACAGGGTGAGACCCAGTACTTC CASGLVVSGQGETQYF
TRBJ2-3 . TRBV6-2/TRBV6-3 . TGTGCCAGCAGTTATAGAAGCTCCGGGGACACGCAGTATTTT CASSYRSSGDTQYF
TRBJ2-1 . TRBV6-5 TRBD2 TGTGCCTGGGGCGCCGAGTTGAGCGGGAGCAATGAGCAGTTCTTC CAWGAELSGSNEQFF
TRBJ2-1 . TRBV4-1 . TGCGCCAGCAGCCACCTAACAGGGAGCTCCTACAATGAGCAGTTCTTC CASSHLTGSSYNEQFF
TRBJ2-7 . TRBV6-5 . TGTGCCAGCAGTTACGCCGGGGACAATTCCTACGAGCAGTACTTC CASSYAGDNSYEQYF
TRBJ2-3 . TRBV9 . TGTGCCAGCAGCACCACCCCCCAAGGGTTCGGGGATACGCAGTATTTT CASSTTPQGFGDTQYF
TRBJ1-4 . TRBV28 . TGTGCCAGCCGGGGTTTCCGGGCCAAACTGTTTTTT CASRGFRAKLFF
TRBJ2-5 . TRBV7-9 . TGTGCCAGCAGCCCTAGAGCTAGCCCAGAGACCCAGTACTTC CASSPRASPETQYF
TRBJ1-1 . TRBV10-3 TRBD1 TGTGCCATCAGTTCCGGGACAGGGGGCACTGAAGCTTTCTTT CAISSGTGGTEAFF
TRBJ2-7 . TRBV7-9 TRBD2 TGTGCCAGCAGCTTAGAGGCGGGGGGGTACGAGCAGTACTTC CASSLEAGGYEQYF
TRBJ2-7 . TRBV5-6 . TGTGCCAGCAGCTTGGTGGAGAACTCCTACGAGCAGTACTTC CASSLVENSYEQYF
TRBJ1-4 . TRBV27 TRBD1 TGTGCCAGCAGATCTTCCGGGACAGGGTTTAATGAAAAACTGTTTTTT CASRSSGTGFNEKLFF
TRBJ2-3 . TRBV4-1 . TGCGCCAGCAGCCAAGAGGGACTCCCCACAGATACGCAGTATTTT CASSQEGLPTDTQYF
TRBJ1-1 . TRBV11-2 . TGTGCCAGCAGCTCTACCGTAGCGGGAACTGAAGCTTTCTTT CASSSTVAGTEAFF
TRBJ2-6 . TRBV6-1 TRBD1 TGTGCCAGCAGTGACATGACAGGGGGGGGCTCTGGGGCCAACGTCCTGACTTTC CASSDMTGGGSGANVLTF
TRBJ1-4 . TRBV5-1 . TGCGCCAGCAGCTTGGAAGGTGGGACCCTCGGAAATGAAAAACTGTTTTTT CASSLEGGTLGNEKLFF
TRBJ2-1 . TRBV6-1 . TGTGCCAGCAGTGGCGGGTTAGCGGAACCGTACAATGAGCAGTTCTTC CASSGGLAEPYNEQFF
TRBJ2-3 once TRBV4-2 . TGTGCCAGCAGCCTCTCCGGGACACGAGGTTCCGCAGATACGCAGTATTTT CASSLSGTRGSADTQYF
TRBJ1-4 . TRBV12-3/TRBV12-4 . TGTGTCGGGGGGCGCTCCTCTAATGAAAAACTGTTTTTT CVGGRSSNEKLFF
TRBJ1-2 . TRBV30 . TGTGCCTGGAGTGCCCTGATGGGACGCCAAAGTCTAACCTTC CAWSALMGRQSLTF
TRBJ1-3 . TRBV18 . TGTGCCAGCTCACCGATGGACTCCACTGGAAACACCATATATTTT CASSPMDSTGNTIYF